This T cell receptor beta chain was captured in a study of blood T cells in healthy people across ages. For the study at large: Per two T cells, about one barcoded beta molecule was captured through template switching.

The V and J ends lost 2 bases and 1 base, in that order; junction bases with no gene match: 8. Germline CDR1 SGHTA, CDR2 FQGNSA. CDR3 length equals 18 residues. Primed by a sample-barcoded 5' primer and a J-beta primer mix, a second PCR proceeded for 7 to 11 cycles. Each of the cDNA molecules was tagged by a template-switch adaptor with 12 random nucleotides. Each CDR3 protein is one row after TCRdb ran MiXCR on the 5' RACE reads. The sample contains some 1,800,000 distinct CDR3 sequences, roughly 43% of which appear only once. Sequenced sample: blood. The clonotype comes from a human donor in good health. This chain connects TRBV7-2 to TRBJ2-5, with 12 nucleotides matching TRBD2. CDR3 DNA: TGTGCCAGCAGCTTATCGGCTAGCGGGGGGGTCTTCCAAGAGACCCAGTACTTC. It codes for CASSLSASGGVFQETQYF.